This T cell receptor (beta chain) is drawn from a study of Ad26.COV2.S vaccination and SARS-CoV-2 variants. Broader study findings: Reportedly, spike-specific CD8+ and CD4+ T cell responses achieved substantial breadth once vaccination had taken place.

The CDR3 totals 14 residues. V lost 8 bases, J lost 8 bases, and 16 bases lay in between. In germline, CDR1 is MNHEY, CDR2 SVGAGI. As to this clone: Its antigen is as yet unknown.

The method was immunoSEQ multiplex PCR; TCRdb's version includes in-frame clones alone and lacks a portion of them. Among approximately 340,000 clones listed, approximately 90% were seen once. The sample consisted of peripheral blood, taken after recovery from COVID-19. This sequence originates from a human donor who had recovered from COVID-19. The rearrangement links TRBV6-5 to TRBJ1-6; D is uncertain. The CDR3 is CASSLERRHSPLHF. The DNA of the CDR3 is TGTGCCAGCTCCCTCGAGAGGAGGCATTCACCCCTCCACTTT.